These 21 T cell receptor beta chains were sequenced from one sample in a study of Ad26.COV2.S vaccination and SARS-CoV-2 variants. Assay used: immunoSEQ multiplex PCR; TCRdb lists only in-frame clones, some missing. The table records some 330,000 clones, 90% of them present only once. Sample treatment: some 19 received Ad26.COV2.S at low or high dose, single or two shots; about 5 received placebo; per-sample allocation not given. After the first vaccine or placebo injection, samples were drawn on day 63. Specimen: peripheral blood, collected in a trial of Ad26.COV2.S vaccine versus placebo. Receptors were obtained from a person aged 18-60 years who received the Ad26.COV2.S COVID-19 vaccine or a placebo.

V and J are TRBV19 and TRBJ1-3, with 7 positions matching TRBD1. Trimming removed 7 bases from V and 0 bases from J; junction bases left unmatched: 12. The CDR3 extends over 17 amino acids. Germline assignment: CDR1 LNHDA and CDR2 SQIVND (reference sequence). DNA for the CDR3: TGTGCCAGTACCCCTGAGGGACAGCGAAACTCTGGAAACACCATATATTTT. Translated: CASTPEGQRNSGNTIYF.

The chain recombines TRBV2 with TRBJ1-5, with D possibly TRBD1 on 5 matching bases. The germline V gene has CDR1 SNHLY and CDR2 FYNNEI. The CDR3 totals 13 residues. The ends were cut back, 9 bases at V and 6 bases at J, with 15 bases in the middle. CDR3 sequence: CARSPREGQPQHF. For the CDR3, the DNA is TGTGCCAGGTCCCCCAGGGAGGGTCAGCCCCAGCATTTT.

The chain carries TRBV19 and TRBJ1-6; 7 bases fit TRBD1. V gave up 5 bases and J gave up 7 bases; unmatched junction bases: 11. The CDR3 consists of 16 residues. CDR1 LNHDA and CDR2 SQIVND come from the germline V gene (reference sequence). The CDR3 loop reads CASSLRQGLGNSPLHF. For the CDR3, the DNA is TGTGCCAGTAGTCTACGACAGGGCCTAGGGAATTCACCCCTCCACTTT. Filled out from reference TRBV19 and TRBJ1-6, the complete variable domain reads DGGITQSPKYLFRKEGQNVTLSCEQNLNHDAMYWYRQDPGQGLRLIYYSQIVNDFQKGDIAEGYSVSREKKESFPLTVTSAQKNPTAFYLCASSLRQGLGNSPLHFGNGTRLTVT.

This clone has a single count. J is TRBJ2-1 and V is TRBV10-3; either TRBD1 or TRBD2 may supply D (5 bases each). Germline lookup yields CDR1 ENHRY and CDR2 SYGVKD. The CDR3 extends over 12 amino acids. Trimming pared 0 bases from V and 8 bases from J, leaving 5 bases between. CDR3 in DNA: TGTGCCATCAGTGAGTCGGGGGATGAGCAGTTCTTC. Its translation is CAISESGDEQFF.

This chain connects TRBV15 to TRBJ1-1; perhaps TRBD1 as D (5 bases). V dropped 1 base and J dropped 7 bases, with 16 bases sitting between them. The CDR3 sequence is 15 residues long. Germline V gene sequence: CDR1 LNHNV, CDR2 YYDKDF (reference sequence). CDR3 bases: TGTGCCACCAGCAGAGTTGGGACCCTGAGGGATGAAGCTTTCTTT. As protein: CATSRVGTLRDEAFF.

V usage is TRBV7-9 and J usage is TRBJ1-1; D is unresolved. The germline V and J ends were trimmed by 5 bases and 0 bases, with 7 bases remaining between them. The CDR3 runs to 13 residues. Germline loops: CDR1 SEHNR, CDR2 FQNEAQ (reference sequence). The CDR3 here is CASSTRMNTEAFF. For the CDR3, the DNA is TGTGCCAGCAGCACCAGGATGAACACTGAAGCTTTCTTT.

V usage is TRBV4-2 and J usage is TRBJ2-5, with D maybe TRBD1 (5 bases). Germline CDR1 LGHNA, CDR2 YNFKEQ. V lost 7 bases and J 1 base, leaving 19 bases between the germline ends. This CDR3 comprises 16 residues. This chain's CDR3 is CASKERNYRSQETQYF. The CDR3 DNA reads TGTGCCAGCAAGGAGAGAAATTACAGGTCCCAAGAGACCCAGTACTTC.

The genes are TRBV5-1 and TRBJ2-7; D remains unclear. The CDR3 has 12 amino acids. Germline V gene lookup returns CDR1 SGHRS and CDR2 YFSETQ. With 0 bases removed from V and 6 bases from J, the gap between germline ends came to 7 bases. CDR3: CASSLDSFEQYF. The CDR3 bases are TGCGCCAGCAGCTTGGACAGTTTCGAGCAGTACTTC.

CDR3 nucleotide sequence: TGTGCCAGTAGTACGGTGGGGGGGCCGTCCAATGAGCAGTTCTTC. It specifies CASSTVGGPSNEQFF. V and J are TRBV19 and TRBJ2-1, with D perhaps TRBD2 (7 bases). The CDR3 has 15 amino acids. V was shortened by 4 bases and J by 6 bases, with 16 bases between the two germline ends. Germline assignment: CDR1 LNHDA and CDR2 SQIVND (reference sequence).

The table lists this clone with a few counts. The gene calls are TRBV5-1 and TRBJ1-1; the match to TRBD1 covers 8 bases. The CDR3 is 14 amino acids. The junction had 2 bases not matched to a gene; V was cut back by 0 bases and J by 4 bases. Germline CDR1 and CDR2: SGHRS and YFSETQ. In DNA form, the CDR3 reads TGCGCCAGCAGCTTGGTGCAGGGGGCCACTGAAGCTTTCTTT. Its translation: CASSLVQGATEAFF.

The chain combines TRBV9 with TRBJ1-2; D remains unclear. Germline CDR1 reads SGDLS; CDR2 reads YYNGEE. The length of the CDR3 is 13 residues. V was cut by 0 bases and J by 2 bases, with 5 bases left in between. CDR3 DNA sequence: TGTGCCAGCAGCGTAGGTGAAAACTATGGCTACACCTTC. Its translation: CASSVGENYGYTF. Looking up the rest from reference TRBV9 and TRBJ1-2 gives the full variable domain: DSGVTQTPKHLITATGQRVTLRCSPRSGDLSVYWYQQSLDQGLQFLIQYYNGEERAKGNILERFSAQQFPDLHSELNLSSLELGDSALYFCASSVGENYGYTFGSGTRLTVV.

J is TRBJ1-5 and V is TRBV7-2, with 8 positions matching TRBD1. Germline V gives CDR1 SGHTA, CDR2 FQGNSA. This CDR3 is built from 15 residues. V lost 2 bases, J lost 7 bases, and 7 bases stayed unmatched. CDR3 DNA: TGTGCCAGCAGCTTAAAACAGGGGGTGAACCAGCCCCAGCATTTT. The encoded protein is CASSLKQGVNQPQHF. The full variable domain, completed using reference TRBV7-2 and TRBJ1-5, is GAGVSQSPSNKVTEKGKDVELRCDPISGHTALYWYRQSLGQGLEFLIYFQGNSAPDKSGLPSDRFSAERTGGSVSTLTIQRTQQEDSAVYLCASSLKQGVNQPQHFGDGTRLSIL.

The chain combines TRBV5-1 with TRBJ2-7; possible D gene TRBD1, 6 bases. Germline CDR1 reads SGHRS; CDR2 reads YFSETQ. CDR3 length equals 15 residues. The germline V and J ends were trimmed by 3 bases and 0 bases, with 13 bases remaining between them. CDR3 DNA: TGCGCCAGCAGCTCACAGGGAAGTGGCTCCTACGAGCAGTACTTC. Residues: CASSSQGSGSYEQYF.

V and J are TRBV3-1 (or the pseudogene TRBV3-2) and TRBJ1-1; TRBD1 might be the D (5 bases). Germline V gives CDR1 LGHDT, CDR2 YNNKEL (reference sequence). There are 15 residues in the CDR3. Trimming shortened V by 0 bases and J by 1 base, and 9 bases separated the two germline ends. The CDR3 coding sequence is TGTGCCAGCAGCCAAGATATTGGGACGAACACTGAAGCTTTCTTT. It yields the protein CASSQDIGTNTEAFF.

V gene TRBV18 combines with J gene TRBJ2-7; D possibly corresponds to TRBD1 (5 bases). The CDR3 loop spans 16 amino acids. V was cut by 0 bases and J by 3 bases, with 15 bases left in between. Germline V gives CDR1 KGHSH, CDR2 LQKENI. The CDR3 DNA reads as TGTGCCAGCTCACCACCAGTCCAGGGCTACGACTACGAGCAGTACTTC. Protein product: CASSPPVQGYDYEQYF.

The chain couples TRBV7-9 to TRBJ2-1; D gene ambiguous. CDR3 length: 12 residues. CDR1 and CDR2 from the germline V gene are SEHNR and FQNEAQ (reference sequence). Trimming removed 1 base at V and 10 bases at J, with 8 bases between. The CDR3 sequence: CASSLDSSEQFF. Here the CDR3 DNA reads TGTGCCAGCAGCTTAGATAGTAGCGAGCAGTTCTTC.

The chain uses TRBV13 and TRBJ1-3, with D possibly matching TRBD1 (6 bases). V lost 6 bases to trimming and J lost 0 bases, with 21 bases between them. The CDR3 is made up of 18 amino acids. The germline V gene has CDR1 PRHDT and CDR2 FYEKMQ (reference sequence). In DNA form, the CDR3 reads TGTGCCAGCAGTCCCTCCCGGGGGGCCGGATCCTCTGGAAACACCATATATTTT. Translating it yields CASSPSRGAGSSGNTIYF.

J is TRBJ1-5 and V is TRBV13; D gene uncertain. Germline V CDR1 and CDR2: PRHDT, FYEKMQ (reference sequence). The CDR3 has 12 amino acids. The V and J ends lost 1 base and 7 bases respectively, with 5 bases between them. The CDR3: CASSLAGQPQHF. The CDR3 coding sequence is TGTGCCAGCAGCTTAGCAGGACAGCCCCAGCATTTT.

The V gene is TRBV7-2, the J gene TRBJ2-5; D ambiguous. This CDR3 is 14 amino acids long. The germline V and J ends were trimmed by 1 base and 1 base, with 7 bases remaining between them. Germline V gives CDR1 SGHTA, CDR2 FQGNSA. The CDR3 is CASSLGAAQETQYF. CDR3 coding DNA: TGTGCCAGCAGCTTAGGGGCAGCCCAAGAGACCCAGTACTTC.

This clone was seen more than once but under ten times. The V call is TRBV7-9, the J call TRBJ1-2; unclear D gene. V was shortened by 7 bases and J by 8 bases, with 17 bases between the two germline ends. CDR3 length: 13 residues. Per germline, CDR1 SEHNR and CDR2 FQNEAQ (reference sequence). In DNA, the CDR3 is TGTGCCAGCACCATCCTTCAGGTGGGCGGCTACACCTTC. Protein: CASTILQVGGYTF.

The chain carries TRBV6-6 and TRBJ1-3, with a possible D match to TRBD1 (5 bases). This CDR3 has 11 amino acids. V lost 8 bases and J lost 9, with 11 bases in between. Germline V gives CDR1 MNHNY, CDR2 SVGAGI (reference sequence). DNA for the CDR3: TGTGCCAGCTGGGGGAACCTCACCATATATTTT. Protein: CASWGNLTIYF.